Shown below are 14 T cell receptor beta chains from a single sample sequenced in a study of blood T cell repertoires in COVID-19. Using immunoSEQ multiplex PCR, the repertoire was profiled, and TCRdb retains in-frame clones only, with some absent. The sample contains some 38,000 clones, roughly nine tenths of which appear only once. The sequencing sample was made of peripheral blood. These receptors came from an older man with acute or convalescent COVID-19.

The chain combines TRBV9 with TRBJ2-5; TRBD2 matches 7 bases. In germline, CDR1 is SGDLS, CDR2 YYNGEE. The V segment lost 3 bases and the J segment 5 bases; nucleotides outside the gene matches: 16. This CDR3 comprises 17 residues. The DNA for the CDR3 is TGTGCCAGCAGCGCAGTCAGTCGAGGAAACGGGGGGGAGACCCAGTACTTC. It yields the protein CASSAVSRGNGGETQYF.

The chain recombines TRBV5-4 with TRBJ2-3; TRBD2 agrees at 8 bases. Per the germline V gene, CDR1 is SGHNT and CDR2 is YYREEE (reference sequence). This CDR3 has 15 amino acids. Trimming removed 1 base from V and 1 base from J; junction bases left unmatched: 2. The DNA for the CDR3 is TGTGCCAGCAGCTTGATTAGCGGGGGCACAGATACGCAGTATTTT. Translation gives CASSLISGGTDTQYF.

This chain joins TRBV4-3 and TRBJ1-2; D gene unclear. This CDR3 has 13 residues. Germline values: CDR1 LGHNA, CDR2 YSLEER. Trimming removed 1 base from V and 6 bases from J, with 9 bases in between. The CDR3 reads CASSQAVFDGYTF. CDR3 DNA: TGCGCCAGCAGCCAAGCCGTTTTTGATGGCTACACCTTC.

CDR3 sequence reads: CASSLAGGEEPQHF. The CDR3 coding sequence is TGCGCCAGCAGCTTGGCAGGGGGCGAAGAGCCCCAGCATTTT. This chain links TRBV5-1 with TRBJ1-5; 8 bases line up with TRBD1. The germline V gene has CDR1 SGHRS and CDR2 YFSETQ. The CDR3 runs to 14 residues. Trimming cost V 0 bases and J 8 bases; bases outside gene matches: 4.

This chain connects TRBV7-3 to TRBJ2-1; D may be TRBD2 (6 bases). The V gene lost 4 bases and the J gene lost 7 bases, with 17 bases spanning the gap. The CDR3 length is 15 residues. Germline CDR1 and CDR2: SGHTA and FQGTGA. CDR3 sequence: CASSSPGTLGNEQFF. The DNA for the CDR3 is TGTGCCAGCAGCTCCCCCGGGACTCTAGGAAATGAGCAGTTCTTC.

This chain uses TRBV9 with TRBJ2-2; TRBD1 might be the D (6 bases). Trimming stripped 0 bases from V and 5 bases from J, with 8 bases between. Germline V gene data show CDR1 as SGDLS and CDR2 as YYNGEE. This CDR3 region has 14 residues. The CDR3 here is CASSVAGQTGELFF. CDR3 DNA sequence: TGTGCCAGCAGCGTAGCGGGACAAACCGGGGAGCTGTTTTTT.

The V gene is TRBV7-2, the J gene TRBJ2-3; TRBD2 is a possible D gene (6 bases). The CDR3 has 16 residues. The V end was cut by 1 base, the J end by 4 bases, with 15 bases between. CDR1 is SGHTA, CDR2 FQGNSA, per germline. The CDR3 sequence: CASSLVGSGVPDTQYF. Here the CDR3 DNA reads TGTGCCAGCAGCTTAGTAGGTAGCGGAGTCCCAGATACGCAGTATTTT. The full variable domain, rest sourced from reference TRBV7-2 and TRBJ2-3, is GAGVSQSPSNKVTEKGKDVELRCDPISGHTALYWYRQSLGQGLEFLIYFQGNSAPDKSGLPSDRFSAERTGGSVSTLTIQRTQQEDSAVYLCASSLVGSGVPDTQYFGPGTRLTVL.

The gene calls are TRBV28 and TRBJ1-4, with no clear D. Germline lookup yields CDR1 MDHEN and CDR2 SYDVKM. Trimming cost V 3 bases and J 11 bases, with 13 bases left between them. There are 13 residues in the CDR3. CDR3 DNA: TGTGCCAGCAGTTTTGAGGGAATAGAGAAACTGTTTTTT. As protein: CASSFEGIEKLFF.

This chain connects TRBV28 to TRBJ2-6; possibly TRBD1 for D (5 bases). V was trimmed by 6 bases and J by 1 base, leaving 7 bases between them. The CDR3 length is 14 residues. The V gene's germline CDR1 is MDHEN and CDR2 SYDVKM. In DNA, the CDR3 is TGTGCCAGCAGGACAGAATCTGGGGCCAACGTCCTGACTTTC. It specifies CASRTESGANVLTF. The full variable domain, in which reference TRBV28 and TRBJ2-6 provide the parts outside the CDR3, is DVKVTQSSRYLVKRTGEKVFLECVQDMDHENMFWYRQDPGLGLRLIYFSYDVKMKEKGDIPEGYSVSREKKERFSLILESASTNQTSMYLCASRTESGANVLTFGAGSRLTVL.

The rearrangement joins TRBV7-9 to TRBJ1-2; 10 nucleotides agree with TRBD1. Germline V lookup: CDR1 SEHNR, CDR2 FQNEAQ (reference sequence). V lost 5 bases to trimming and J lost 3 bases; unmatched junction nucleotides: 3. This CDR3 is built from 14 residues. The CDR3 protein is CASSPGQGYYGYTF. In DNA form, the CDR3 reads TGTGCCAGCAGCCCGGGACAGGGGTACTATGGCTACACCTTC.

The J gene is TRBJ1-2, the V gene TRBV6-1; 7 nucleotides line up with TRBD1. The CDR3 extends over 14 amino acids. With V trimmed by 1 base and J by 4 bases, 3 bases remained unmatched. Looked up from germline, CDR1 is MNHNS and CDR2 is SASEGT. DNA for the CDR3: TGTGCCAGCAGTGAAGTAGGGGGCGGCTATGGCTACACCTTC. Its protein product is CASSEVGGGYGYTF.

The gene calls are TRBV28 and TRBJ2-5; D may be TRBD1 (5 bases). This CDR3 has 15 residues. The V and J ends lost 5 bases and 0 bases respectively, with 13 bases between them. Germline CDR1 and CDR2: MDHEN and SYDVKM. Here the CDR3 DNA reads TGTGCCAGCAGTCCTAGGGGCAGGGACCAAGAGACCCAGTACTTC. Encoded protein: CASSPRGRDQETQYF.

This chain connects TRBV5-1 to TRBJ2-3; TRBD1 might be the D (5 bases). V was cut by 0 bases and J by 4 bases, with 9 bases left in between. Germline V gene data show CDR1 as SGHRS and CDR2 as YFSETQ. CDR3 size: 14 residues. The CDR3 DNA reads TGCGCCAGCAGCTTGGTAGGGGTGGCAGATACGCAGTATTTT. This sequence encodes CASSLVGVADTQYF.

This chain uses TRBV12-5 with TRBJ2-1; D not certain. The CDR3 length is 11 residues. V was clipped by 4 bases and J by 9 bases, with 7 bases between them. Germline CDR1 is LGHNT and CDR2 is FRNRAP. CDR3 DNA: TGTGCTAGTGGTTCAGAGGTTGAGCAGTTCTTC. Encoded protein: CASGSEVEQFF.